The entry below gives a single T cell receptor (beta chain) sequence along with its context. Its target antigen remains unknown. The record has no base qualities; no much larger clone is one base away. The sample's time point label, in plain terms: about 28 days (+/-7) after the second vaccine dose. AZD1222 recipients whose second dose came at about 4 weeks and those whose second dose came at about 12 weeks were combined into one group, since spike-specific TCR depth and breadth did not differ between the two schedules. Vaccinee samples were obtained from the UK trials COV001 and COV002, which included a single-blind randomized controlled phase 2/3 trial of AZD1222 (ChAdOx1 nCoV-19) in healthy adults. Trial participant PBMC samples were collected at day 0 and day 28 after the second dose for TCRbeta chain sequencing. The source of the sample is a study of T cell responses to AZD1222 COVID-19 vaccine (dated by TCRdb to the early 2020s). About the investigation overall: A total of 230 or so trial participants underwent TCR sequencing, of whom 207 received two doses of AZD1222 and around 26 received two doses of the MenACWY control vaccine. Trial participants were enrolled by age into subgroups of 18-55, 56-69 and 70-plus years, and about 150, 27 and 61 TCR-sequenced participants, respectively, were included in these subgroups.

Overall study outcomes, separate from this receptor: In the small 56-69-year group, the increase in depth fell short of significance, most likely because of low power. Reportedly, almost half of the unique spike-specific TCRs recognized epitopes lying outside the regions that are mutated in the B.1.351 and B.1.1.7 variants. Only five to seven AZD1222 recipients were SARS-CoV-2 seropositive at baseline, limiting conclusions about previously exposed vaccinees. CD4 TCRs associated with the vaccine covered the entire spike protein, and the dominant responses were in regions 160-218 and 743-854. Spike-specific TCR breadth and depth rose significantly after two AZD1222 doses compared with day 0 and with MenACWY recipients. Because no samples from the day 14 peak response were available, repertoires could be characterized only after the peak T cell response. Most participants were white British and females outnumbered males, and the authors suggested that clonal diversity may have been underestimated.

The CDR3 regions of human TCRbeta chains were subjected to immunosequencing. The original methods were these. TCRs in the repertoires were compared against a reference library of SARS-CoV-2-specific TCRs that had been generated with the MIRA antigen-specificity platform. Breadth was defined as the fraction of unique TCRs that were SARS-CoV-2-associated, and depth was defined as the fraction of total T cells that were SARS-CoV-2-associated. Using the MIRA data, each spike-specific TCR was mapped to the spike region that the TCR reacts to and placed in a CD4 or CD8 class. Log10-transformed breadth and depth values were compared by one-way ANOVA with Sidak's multiple comparisons tests. Here the immuneACCESS table is served through TCRdb, limited to in-frame sequences with V and J called. Missing clones are a known gap in these copies; in checked studies unresolved V genes cover under half, and the rest lacks a known reason. V, J and clone size were drawn from that table, and D and trimming were deduced from the DNA. For this sample the table gives fewer than 150,000 clones, of which 90% to 95% were detected only once. The ten largest clones capture around 6.5% of the sample.

Per the germline V gene (reference sequence), LGHDT is the CDR1 and YNNKEL is the CDR2. Trimming costs V 3 bases and J 9 bases, and their ends lie 15 bases apart. From the cysteine through the phenylalanine, the CDR3 covers 14 amino acids. The kept DNA is CDR3 alone, 42 bases in frame from the first base. Rearrangement joined TRBV3-1 (or the pseudogene TRBV3-2) to TRBJ2-1, with a tentative D call of TRBD1 or TRBD2, each matching 5 bases. Here the sequenced sample was peripheral blood, taken 28 days after the second AZD1222 dose. This sequence was found in an adult who received the AZD1222 COVID-19 vaccine. The CDR3: CASSQYGAPAEQFF. The DNA reads as follows: TGTGCCAGCAGCCAGTACGGGGCTCCCGCTGAGCAGTTCTTC.